This T cell receptor beta chain was identified during a study of tumor-infiltrating lymphocytes in primary liver carcinoma. Study results and limitations: Tumor region pairs showed greater overlap than either tumor-adjacent or tumor-blood pairs did.

The source material, roughly 18-33 mg of unsorted bulk tissue, was used to co-extract RNA and DNA. As concerns this clonotype: What it recognizes is unknown.

TCR beta cDNA was prepared out of about 510 ng total RNA by means of a constant-region primer. Generation of the TCR beta libraries relied on three nested multiplex PCR rounds using slightly modified ARM-PCR. TRBV1-TRBV30 forward and Cbeta reverse primers drove the first two approximately 11-cycle rounds. A single record per CDR3 protein comes from TCRdb applying MiXCR to the multiplex PCR reads. The table has about 48,000 distinct CDR3 sequences, over 65% seen once; the top ten hold approximately 30%. The CDR3 extends over 16 amino acids. Germline V gene lookup returns CDR1 SGHAT and CDR2 FQNNGV. V was pared by 3 bases and J by 9 bases, with 21 bases between.

This chain links TRBV11-2 with TRBJ2-1; D is possibly TRBD2 (6 bases). The sequenced sample was liver tumor tissue from sampling region 3. Subset denoted: tumor region T3, left-lateral pole. The source of this sequence is a man in his forties with primary liver carcinoma and hepatitis B virus infection. CDR3 DNA: TGTGCCAGCAGCTTGAATATTGGACTAACCATGGGTGAGCAGTTCTTC. Translation: CASSLNIGLTMGEQFF.